This T cell receptor beta chain was obtained from a study of technical replicates of blood from a handful of donors. V gave up 5 bases and J gave up 4 bases, with 14 bases separating them. Per the germline V gene, CDR1 is KGHSH and CDR2 is LQKENI. This CDR3 is built from 14 residues. The sample holds one count of this clone. The protocol was immunoSEQ multiplex PCR, while the TCRdb copy is restricted to in-frame clones and leaves out a portion. In the table there are 45,000 to 60,000 clones, 91% of which are singletons. Sample: PBMCs. The rearrangement joins TRBV18 to TRBJ1-2; perhaps TRBD1 as D (5 bases). The clonotype was recovered from a human donor in good health. Some clones in this sample may be carry-over from other donors' samples. DNA of the CDR3: TGTGCCAGCTCATCCGACAGAAACTCCTATGGCTACACCTTC. Translation gives CASSSDRNSYGYTF.